This is a list of T cell receptor beta chains from one sample in a study of blood T cells in healthy people across ages. TCRdb reprocessed the 5' RACE reads with MiXCR, giving one entry per CDR3 protein. The data hold roughly 1,500,000 distinct CDR3 sequences, with approximately 40% observed a single time. The sample comprised blood. These receptors all stem from a woman aged 18-29 years in good health. The CDR3 runs from the conserved cysteine through the conserved F or W. The order of the fields is clone size, V gene, J gene, CDR3 length, D gene, CDR3 DNA, CDR3 protein. D genes are given only for firm matches. Clone size is given for some rows only: seen once, a few or many times, or a class if the clone is expanded.

>NA|TRBV6-5|TRBJ2-7|14|NA
TGTGCCAGCAGTGATGGATCCGGGACTGGAGGGCAGTACTTC
CASSDGSGTGGQYF
>few|TRBV9|TRBJ2-3|17|TRBD2
TGTGCCAGCAGCCCCCCTGCTAGCGGGGGGGCGGGAGATACGCAGTATTTT
CASSPPASGGAGDTQYF
>NA|TRBV27|TRBJ2-1|16|NA
TGTGCCAGCATCTTGAGCCGGGGTTCGGGGTACAATGAGCAGTTCTTC
CASILSRGSGYNEQFF
>few|TRBV6-1|TRBJ1-5|15|NA
TGTGCCAGCAGTAAGCTACCGGGAAATAATCAGCCCCAGCATTTT
CASSKLPGNNQPQHF
>NA|TRBV6-6|TRBJ1-3|13|NA
TGTGCCAGCAGCGCCGACAGTAAAAACACCATATATTTT
CASSADSKNTIYF
>NA|TRBV4-1|TRBJ1-2|16|TRBD1
TGCGCCAGCAGCCTGTTCCATGAACAGGGGGCGAAGGGCTACACCTTC
CASSLFHEQGAKGYTF
>few|TRBV12-3/TRBV12-4|TRBJ2-1|15|NA
TGTGCCAGCAGTTTAGGATGGGCCTCTAGCAATGAGCAGTTCTTC
CASSLGWASSNEQFF
>NA|TRBV28|TRBJ1-2|11|NA
TGTGCCACCCCCAGCCCCTATGGCTACACCTTC
CATPSPYGYTF
>NA|TRBV6-1|TRBJ1-2|15|NA
TGTGCCAGCAGTGAGGCCGCCAACCCCTACTATGGCTACACCTTC
CASSEAANPYYGYTF
>NA|TRBV3-1|TRBJ2-1|17|TRBD1
TGTGCCAGCAGCAACAAGATGTGGGGACAGGGTGTCAATGAGCAGTTCTTC
CASSNKMWGQGVNEQFF
>NA|TRBV5-1|TRBJ2-1|14|TRBD1
TGCGCCAGCAGCAACGGACAGGGAACGAATGAGCAGTTCTTC
CASSNGQGTNEQFF
>few|TRBV28|TRBJ2-3|18|TRBD2
TGTGCCAGCACTCCCGGGACTAGCGGGGCCCTCAGCACAGATACGCAGTATTTT
CASTPGTSGALSTDTQYF
>few|TRBV7-6|TRBJ1-5|18|TRBD1
TGTGCCAGCAGCCCCAGCGTCACAGGGGCCTATAGCAATCAGCCCCAGCATTTT
CASSPSVTGAYSNQPQHF
>few|TRBV11-3|TRBJ2-4|13|TRBD1
TGTGCCAGCAGCCCGGACAGGGGGAACATTCAGTACTTC
CASSPDRGNIQYF
>NA|TRBV6-1|TRBJ1-2|14|TRBD1
TGTGCCAGCGCGCTGGACAGGGGCTTTTCTGGCTACACCTTC
CASALDRGFSGYTF
>NA|TRBV7-9|TRBJ1-4|18|TRBD1
TGTGCCAGCAGCTCCCGGACAGGGGGCGAGATTCGGGGTGAAAAACTGTTTTTT
CASSSRTGGEIRGEKLFF
>few|TRBV7-2|TRBJ2-7|14|NA
TGTGCCAGCAGCCCCCAAGTGAGCACCTACGAGCAGTACTTC
CASSPQVSTYEQYF
>NA|TRBV6-5|TRBJ2-1|15|NA
TGTGCCAGCGTTGACCGGGGGTCCCCCTACAATGAGCAGTTCTTC
CASVDRGSPYNEQFF
>few|TRBV6-5|TRBJ1-5|16|NA
TGTGCCAGCAGTTTAGGGCGAGGGGGGGAAAATCAGCCCCAGCATTTT
CASSLGRGGENQPQHF
>NA|TRBV3-1|TRBJ2-1|15|NA
TGTGCCAGCAGCCAAGATGGGGGTTGGGGGGGCCAGCAGTTCTTC
CASSQDGGWGGQQFF
>NA|TRBV7-2|TRBJ2-5|12|NA
TGTGCCAGCAGCTTATTGTCGGAGACCCAGTACTTC
CASSLLSETQYF
>NA|TRBV9|TRBJ2-5|14|TRBD2
TGTGCCAGCAGCCCATTTTTGGGAGGGAATGAGCAGTACTTC
CASSPFLGGNEQYF
>many|TRBV21-1|TRBJ2-2|17|NA
NA
CASSKVGQGTVGGELFF
>once|TRBV20-1|TRBJ1-2|13|NA
TGCAGTGCCATAGGGTACGCGAACTATGGCTACACCTTC
CSAIGYANYGYTF
>NA|TRBV20-1|TRBJ2-3|15|NA
TGCAGTGCTTCCCCTCGTCGGGGCCACACAGATACGCAGTATTTT
CSASPRRGHTDTQYF
>many|TRBV29-1|TRBJ2-1|12|NA
TGCAGCGTTGCAGGTCAGGGCTATGAGCAGTTCTTC
CSVAGQGYEQFF
>NA|TRBV6-1|TRBJ2-2|17|NA
TGTGCCAGCAGAGACGCCAGACCTGACATGAACACCGGGGAGCTGTTTTTT
CASRDARPDMNTGELFF
>NA|TRBV12-3/TRBV12-4|TRBJ1-4|13|NA
TGTGCCAGCAGTTTACTGAGGCCGGGTGAACTGTTTTTT
CASSLLRPGELFF
>NA|TRBV12-3/TRBV12-4|TRBJ1-1|14|NA
TGTGCCAGCAGTTTATGGAAACAGGGCAATGAAGCTTTCTTT
CASSLWKQGNEAFF
>NA|TRBV29-1|TRBJ2-7|13|TRBD1
TGCAGCGTTGAGGGTGACAGGGTCTATGAGCAGTACTTC
CSVEGDRVYEQYF
>NA|TRBV11-2|TRBJ2-1|14|TRBD1
TGTGCCAGCAGCTCATGGGCAGGGGGCAATGAGCAGTTCTTC
CASSSWAGGNEQFF
>NA|TRBV20-1|TRBJ1-4|14|NA
TGCAGTGCCGAGCCGACAGCTTCTAATGAAAAACTGTTTTTT
CSAEPTASNEKLFF
>NA|TRBV29-1|TRBJ2-7|13|NA
TGCAGCGTTGGGGGGCTCCACTCCTACGAGCAGTACTTC
CSVGGLHSYEQYF
>NA|TRBV2|TRBJ1-6|18|NA
TGTGCCAGCAGTGAAGCGCGGAACAGGGTTGCGGCAAATTCACCCCTCCACTTT
CASSEARNRVAANSPLHF
>many|TRBV12-3/TRBV12-4|TRBJ1-2|15|TRBD1
TGTGCCAGCAGTTCACCGGGACAGGGTGACTATGGCTACACCTTC
CASSSPGQGDYGYTF
>many|TRBV5-1|TRBJ2-1|14|NA
TGCGCCAGCAGCATGGGCCAGGGATATGATGAGCAGTTCTTC
CASSMGQGYDEQFF
>NA|TRBV20-1|TRBJ2-2|13|NA
TGCAGTGCATTAGGGGAAAACACCGGGGAGCAGTTTTTT
CSALGENTGEQFF
>few|TRBV28|TRBJ2-5|16|TRBD2
TGTGCCAGCAGTTCCGGGACTAGCGGGGGGGGAGAGACCCAGTACTTC
CASSSGTSGGGETQYF
>few|TRBV28|TRBJ2-1|13|TRBD1
TGTGCCAGTGGACAGGGGGACACCAATGAGCAGTTCTTC
CASGQGDTNEQFF
>few|TRBV5-1|TRBJ2-7|14|NA
TGCGCCAGCAGCCCGGAAGGACACTACTACGAGCAGTACTTC
CASSPEGHYYEQYF
>few|TRBV7-2|TRBJ1-2|13|NA
TGTGCCAGCAGCTCAAGAGAAATCTATGGCTACACCTTC
CASSSREIYGYTF
>few|TRBV2|TRBJ1-5|14|NA
TGTGCCAGCAGGGCGGGGTTCCGAAATCAGCCCCAGCATTTT
CASRAGFRNQPQHF
>few|TRBV12-3/TRBV12-4|TRBJ2-7|15|TRBD1
TGTGCCAGCAGTTCGGATGACAGGGGGTCCTACGAGCAGTACTTC
CASSSDDRGSYEQYF
>NA|TRBV2|TRBJ1-4|12|NA
TGTGCCAGCAGTGAAGAGGGCCGAAAACTGTTTTTT
CASSEEGRKLFF
>NA|TRBV10-3|TRBJ2-7|13|NA
TGTGCCATCAGGGGGGGGGGGCCAAACGAGCAGTACTTC
CAIRGGGPNEQYF
>NA|TRBV7-9|TRBJ1-4|16|TRBD1
TGTGCCAGCAGCTTAACTAGCCCACAGGGGGACGAAAAACTGTTTTTT
CASSLTSPQGDEKLFF
>few|TRBV12-3/TRBV12-4|TRBJ2-3|16|TRBD1
TGTGCCAGCAGCCTGGGACAGGCGGGGCTGGGAGATACGCAGTATTTT
CASSLGQAGLGDTQYF
>NA|TRBV24-1|TRBJ2-5|14|NA
TGTGCCACCAGTGATTTGTCCCCTGAAGAGACCCAGTACTTC
CATSDLSPEETQYF
>NA|TRBV29-1|TRBJ2-6|15|NA
TGCAGCGCTGAAGGGACGGGGGCCGGGGCCAACGTCCTGACTTTC
CSAEGTGAGANVLTF
>NA|TRBV13|TRBJ2-7|13|TRBD1
TGTGCCAGCAGCTATGACAGGGACTACGAGCAGTACTTC
CASSYDRDYEQYF
>many|TRBV5-1|TRBJ2-5|15|TRBD2
TGCGCCAGCAATGAGGGTAGCGGGGGACAAGAGACCCAGTACTTC
CASNEGSGGQETQYF